This TCR beta chain was profiled in a study of cytomegalovirus exposure and HLA in healthy donors. Study at large: Among the approximately 400 genotyped donors, 65% to 85% were placed in the Caucasian-associated ancestry cluster.

Concerning this clone: The antigen is undetermined.

The PCR made use of 60 Vbeta and 13 Jbeta primers. The protocol was immunoSEQ multiplex PCR, while the TCRdb copy is restricted to in-frame clones and leaves out a portion. The sample yields 200,000 to 250,000 clones, of which the top ten take up around 1.1%. Study conclusions and caveats: Cytomegalovirus-associated status was assigned to more than 150 TCR beta chains.

The specimen was PBMCs. The receptor was derived from a girl aged 2 to 9 in good health and CMV-seropositive.

The CDR3 reads CASSPGTSDLLETQYF. The CDR3 DNA reads TGTGCCAGCAGCCCGGGGACTAGCGATCTTCTAGAGACCCAGTACTTC. The V and J genes are TRBV5-8 and TRBJ2-5; the match to TRBD2 covers 10 bases. This CDR3 is 16 amino acids long. The V and J ends lost 4 bases and 4 bases, in that order; junction bases with no gene match: 10. From germline, CDR1 is SGHTS and CDR2 YDEGEE.